The 28 T cell receptor beta chains presented below share a single source sample, sequenced in a study of blood T cell repertoires in COVID-19. TCRdb's table, derived via immunoSEQ multiplex PCR, lists solely in-frame clones and lacks some. The top ten clones hold 5.3% of a sample with tens of thousands of clones, over 80% of them seen once. Material: peripheral blood. These receptors all stem from a man aged 65 to 85 with acute or convalescent COVID-19.

The chain links TRBV19 to TRBJ2-3; 11 bases are a match to TRBD2. V shed 1 base, J shed 0 bases, and the junction held 6 bases outside the gene matches. Germline lookup yields CDR1 LNHDA and CDR2 SQIVND (reference sequence). The CDR3 runs 18 residues. DNA of the CDR3: TGTGCCAGTAGTATAGGATTGACTAGCGGGGAAAGCACAGATACGCAGTATTTT. It codes for CASSIGLTSGESTDTQYF.

This chain uses TRBV9 with TRBJ1-5; possible D gene TRBD1, 5 bases. Deletions cut 0 bases from V and 10 bases from J, with 14 bases between. The CDR3 consists of 14 residues. Germline V lookup: CDR1 SGDLS, CDR2 YYNGEE. CDR3 in amino acids: CASSVGQGFEPQHF. CDR3 coding DNA: TGTGCCAGCAGCGTAGGGCAGGGCTTTGAACCCCAGCATTTT.

V usage is TRBV18 and J usage is TRBJ1-1; 7 bases fit TRBD1. Germline V CDR1 and CDR2: KGHSH, LQKENI. The V and J ends lost 2 bases and 3 bases, in that order; junction bases with no gene match: 6. This CDR3 contains 15 residues. Written as DNA, the CDR3 is TGTGCCAGCTCACCAGAGAGGGGGCCAGACACTGAAGCTTTCTTT. Translated: CASSPERGPDTEAFF.

This clone was counted a single time. The V call is TRBV20-1, the J call TRBJ1-3; no firm D call. The CDR3 covers 13 residues. V lost 3 bases, J lost 2 bases, and 8 bases lay in between. The germline V gene encodes CDR1 DFQATT and CDR2 SNEGSKA (reference sequence). The CDR3 reads CSASSGAGNTIYF. The CDR3 DNA reads as TGCAGTGCTAGTTCCGGGGCTGGAAACACCATATATTTT.

The genes are TRBV6-6 and TRBJ1-5; 8 positions match TRBD1. Unmatched junction bases numbered 16, after V lost 6 bases and J lost 0 bases. This CDR3 has 19 amino acids. Germline V gene lookup returns CDR1 MNHNY and CDR2 SVGAGI (reference sequence). The CDR3: CASSFPRTGINYSNQPQHF. CDR3 DNA: TGTGCCAGCAGCTTCCCCCGGACAGGGATAAACTATAGCAATCAGCCCCAGCATTTT.

A few counts support this clone. V is TRBV6-1 and J is TRBJ1-6, with unresolved D. Between the trimmed V and J ends, which lost 6 bases and 6 bases, there was a span of 3 bases. Germline V lookup: CDR1 MNHNS, CDR2 SASEGT. The CDR3 is made up of 11 amino acids. This chain's CDR3 is CASSLNSPLHF. CDR3 DNA sequence: TGTGCCAGCAGCCTTAATTCACCCCTCCACTTT.

The chain has TRBV5-1 and TRBJ1-1, with D perhaps matching TRBD1 (6 bases). The CDR3 totals 16 residues. Trimming shortened V by 0 bases and J by 0 bases, and 12 bases separated the two germline ends. CDR1 is SGHRS, CDR2 YFSETQ, per germline. The CDR3 nucleotides are TGCGCCAGCAGCTTGGGGCAGGGGCCCATGAACACTGAAGCTTTCTTT. Translation: CASSLGQGPMNTEAFF.

This chain connects TRBV15 to TRBJ2-7; D unresolved. Trimming shortened V by 0 bases and J by 1 base, and 10 bases separated the two germline ends. Germline V lookup: CDR1 LNHNV, CDR2 YYDKDF (reference sequence). CDR3 size: 15 residues. CDR3 nucleotide sequence: TGTGCCACCAGCAGAGATCTCGTGAGATCCTACGAGCAGTACTTC. It translates to CATSRDLVRSYEQYF.

This clone was picked up a small number of times. The chain combines TRBV5-5 with TRBJ1-5, with D unclear. The CDR3 length is 14 residues. Germline V gene data show CDR1 as SGHKS and CDR2 as YYEKEE (reference sequence). V was shortened by 4 bases and J by 2 bases, with 10 bases between the two germline ends. This CDR3 is CASSPGGGNQPQHF. As DNA, the CDR3 is TGTGCCAGCAGCCCCGGAGGCGGCAATCAGCCCCAGCATTTT.

This clone is medium-sized (0.01 to 0.1%) by share. The J gene is TRBJ1-2, the V gene TRBV2, with D perhaps TRBD1 (6 bases). Per the germline V gene, CDR1 is SNHLY and CDR2 is FYNNEI. The V gene lost 7 bases and the J gene lost 4 bases, with 22 bases spanning the gap. There are 16 residues in the CDR3. The chain's CDR3 is CASTRPGGGFGYGYTF. CDR3 nucleotides: TGTGCCAGCACTCGACCTGGGGGGGGCTTCGGCTATGGCTACACCTTC. The full variable domain, completed using reference TRBV2 and TRBJ1-2, is EPEVTQTPSHQVTQMGQEVILRCVPISNHLYFYWYRQILGQKVEFLVSFYNNEISEKSEIFDDQFSVERPDGSNFTLKIRSTKLEDSAMYFCASTRPGGGFGYGYTFGSGTRLTVV.

The chain couples TRBV7-3 to TRBJ2-3, with D possibly being TRBD2 (5 bases). The CDR3 covers 15 residues. Looked up from germline, CDR1 is SGHTA and CDR2 is FQGTGA. Trimming pared 1 base from V and 0 bases from J, leaving 8 bases between. Here the CDR3 reads CASSLSPGSTDTQYF. CDR3 coding DNA: TGTGCCAGCAGCTTAAGTCCGGGGAGCACAGATACGCAGTATTTT.

Note on this clone: The sample contains more than one DNA sequence encoding this CDR3. This chain connects TRBV28 to TRBJ2-7, with a weak D call TRBD1 (6 bases). Germline CDR1 is MDHEN and CDR2 is SYDVKM. V dropped 4 bases and J dropped 4 bases, with 17 bases sitting between them. This CDR3 comprises 15 residues. This chain's CDR3 is CASSSASETGYEQYF. CDR3 DNA sequence: TGTGCCAGCAGTTCCGCCTCCGAGACAGGTTACGAGCAGTACTTC.

The chain recombines TRBV9 with TRBJ2-2; 9 bases are shared with TRBD1. The CDR3 sequence is 21 residues long. Germline V gene data show CDR1 as SGDLS and CDR2 as YYNGEE. With V trimmed by 1 base and J by 0 bases, 16 bases remained unmatched. The CDR3 region has the DNA TGTGCCAGCAGCGTACCCCCCCCGGGACAGGGTTTAACTTCGAACACCGGGGAGCTGTTTTTT. Protein: CASSVPPPGQGLTSNTGELFF.

This chain uses TRBV5-1 with TRBJ1-2, with D unresolved. V lost 3 bases and J lost 0, with 9 bases in between. The CDR3 contains 14 residues. Germline CDR1 and CDR2: SGHRS and YFSETQ. This chain's CDR3 is CASSSNTANYGYTF. As DNA, the CDR3 is TGCGCCAGCAGCTCGAATACAGCTAACTATGGCTACACCTTC.

This clone was counted between two and nine times. This chain links TRBV7-2 with TRBJ2-7; 7 bases map to TRBD2. Germline-derived CDR1 and CDR2 are SGHTA and FQGNSA. V lost 1 base and J lost 6; bases outside the gene matches: 9. The CDR3 runs to 15 residues. In nucleotides, the CDR3 is TGTGCCAGCAGCTTAGACTGGGGGAGGGTCGGCGAGCAGTACTTC. Translating it yields CASSLDWGRVGEQYF.

The V and J genes are TRBV27 and TRBJ1-6; TRBD1 matches 9 bases. This CDR3 has 13 residues. CDR1 is MNHEY, CDR2 SMNVEV, per germline (reference sequence). V lost 7 bases to trimming and J lost 11 bases; unmatched junction nucleotides: 6. The CDR3 reads CASNPGQGTPLHF. CDR3 sequence (DNA): TGTGCCAGCAACCCGGGACAGGGTACACCCCTCCACTTT.

This chain uses TRBV2 with TRBJ2-7, with 8 nucleotides matching TRBD1. CDR1 is SNHLY and CDR2 is FYNNEI in the germline V gene. The V and J ends lost 6 bases and 1 base, in that order; junction bases with no gene match: 5. The CDR3 loop spans 14 amino acids. CDR3 DNA sequence: TGTGCCAGCAGCGAGGACAGGGATTCCTACGAGCAGTACTTC. It translates to CASSEDRDSYEQYF.

This chain uses TRBV12-3 or TRBV12-4 with TRBJ2-2, with D uncertain. CDR3 length: 13 amino acids. Trimming pared 6 bases from V and 2 bases from J, leaving 7 bases between. The CDR3 spells CASSRINTGELFF. Here the CDR3 DNA reads TGTGCCAGCAGCAGGATCAACACCGGGGAGCTGTTTTTT.

This clone was counted a single time. The V call is TRBV12-3 or TRBV12-4, the J call TRBJ2-3, with 8 nucleotides matching TRBD2. The CDR3 covers 13 residues. J was trimmed by 8 bases and V by 4 bases; bases with no gene match: 5. The CDR3 nucleotides are TGTGCCAGCAGTTACGGGGGGGCGGGTACGCAGTATTTT. This translates into CASSYGGAGTQYF.

The chain uses TRBV14 and TRBJ2-5, with D unresolved. Germline lookup yields CDR1 SGHDN and CDR2 FVKESK. The CDR3 is made up of 13 amino acids. Trimming removed 5 bases at V and 5 bases at J, with 12 bases between. The CDR3 nucleotides read TGTGCCAGCAGCTTTACTGCGAGGGAGACCCAGTACTTC. The encoded protein is CASSFTARETQYF.

This chain connects TRBV5-1 to TRBJ2-5, with 11 bases that match TRBD2. The CDR3 sequence is 18 residues long. The junction had 10 bases not matched to a gene; V was cut back by 1 base and J by 2 bases. Germline V gene lookup returns CDR1 SGHRS and CDR2 YFSETQ. The CDR3 region is CASSLMTSGDPGQETQYF. The CDR3 DNA reads TGCGCCAGCAGCTTGATGACTAGCGGGGACCCGGGGCAAGAGACCCAGTACTTC.

The V and J genes are TRBV5-1 and TRBJ2-6; TRBD1 matches 10 bases. The CDR3 covers 19 residues. J was trimmed by 1 base and V by 4 bases; bases with no gene match: 11. Germline V gene sequence: CDR1 SGHRS, CDR2 YFSETQ. Here the CDR3 reads CASSPGTGATLSGANVLTF. The CDR3 region has the DNA TGCGCCAGCAGCCCAGGGACAGGGGCAACCCTTTCTGGGGCCAACGTCCTGACTTTC.

The chain joins TRBV5-8 to TRBJ2-3; 8 bases line up with TRBD2. V shed 1 base and J 7 bases; nucleotides not matched to a gene: 8. Looked up from germline, CDR1 is SGHTS and CDR2 is YDEGEE. This CDR3 spans 15 amino acids. This chain's CDR3 is CASSLRGGTSNTQYF. The CDR3, as DNA: TGTGCCAGCAGCTTGCGCGGGGGGACCTCGAATACGCAGTATTTT. The entire variable domain, with the rest obtained from reference TRBV5-8 and TRBJ2-3, is as follows: EAGVTQSPTHLIKTRGQQATLRCSPISGHTSVYWYQQALGLGLQFLLWYDEGEERNRGNFPPRFSGRQFPNYSSELNVNALELEDSALYLCASSLRGGTSNTQYFGPGTRLTVL.

The chain recombines TRBV12-3 or TRBV12-4 with TRBJ1-2; the D is unclear. V was trimmed by 7 bases and J by 6 bases, leaving 12 bases between them. There are 12 residues in the CDR3. In DNA, the CDR3 is TGTGCCAGCACCTTGGGCGGGAATGGCTACACCTTC. Protein product: CASTLGGNGYTF.

V and J are TRBV10-3 and TRBJ1-5; TRBD1 aligns across 7 bases. CDR1 and CDR2 from the germline V gene are ENHRY and SYGVKD. J was trimmed by 5 bases and V by 7 bases; bases with no gene match: 14. The CDR3 has 16 amino acids. Written as DNA, the CDR3 is TGTGCCATCAAGGGGGACAGCGGCCCTCCGGATCAGCCCCAGCATTTT. It encodes CAIKGDSGPPDQPQHF.

V gene TRBV15 combines with J gene TRBJ2-5; TRBD1 matches 7 bases. The CDR3 consists of 12 residues. In germline, CDR1 is LNHNV, CDR2 YYDKDF (reference sequence). V lost 8 bases and J lost 2; bases outside the gene matches: 2. The CDR3 reads CATGTAQETQYF. DNA for the CDR3: TGTGCCACCGGGACAGCACAAGAGACCCAGTACTTC.

The chain joins TRBV7-2 to TRBJ2-5, with D perhaps matching TRBD1 (6 bases). Germline V lookup: CDR1 SGHTA, CDR2 FQGNSA. Trimming removed 4 bases at V and 7 bases at J, with 16 bases between. The CDR3 is made up of 14 amino acids. This CDR3 is CASSSRQARGTQYF. Here the CDR3 DNA reads TGTGCCAGCAGCTCCAGGCAGGCCAGGGGGACCCAGTACTTC.

This clone was seen more than once but under ten times. The rearrangement links TRBV7-9 to TRBJ2-5; a possible D gene is TRBD1 (5 bases). The V end lost 4 bases, the J end lost 4 bases, and 10 bases lay between the germline ends. The CDR3 has 13 amino acids. Germline V gives CDR1 SEHNR, CDR2 FQNEAQ (reference sequence). The CDR3 nucleotides are TGTGCCAGCAGCTGGGGCGTAGGAGAGACCCAGTACTTC. It codes for CASSWGVGETQYF.